This T cell receptor beta chain originates from a study of Ad26.COV2.S vaccination and SARS-CoV-2 variants. Study-level information: Donor got 5x10^10 or 1x10^11 viral particles of Ad26.COV2.S. General study results and limits: It was reported that spike-specific CD8+ and CD4+ T cell responses were substantially broad after vaccination. Individuals receiving vaccine had higher spike-specific TCR breadth than placebo recipients did.

Clones were sequenced by immunoSEQ multiplex PCR, and TCRdb holds only the in-frame ones, with some missing. Seen here are hundreds of thousands of clones, roughly 91% observed once, and the top ten hold approximately 5%. Of note for this clone: What it binds is unknown.

Treatment indicated: roughly 18 received Ad26.COV2.S at low or high dose, single or two shots; about 5 received placebo; per-sample allocation not given. Day 63 after the first vaccine or placebo injection was the time point for sampling. Boston provided a donor who was an adult aged 18-55 years. Germline V gene lookup returns CDR1 SGHDT and CDR2 YYEEEE. This CDR3 spans 14 amino acids. Between the trimmed V and J ends, which lost 2 bases and 1 base, there was a span of 9 bases. The gene calls are TRBV5-6 and TRBJ1-1; D uncertain. The clonotype originates from a person aged 18-60 years who received the Ad26.COV2.S COVID-19 vaccine or a placebo. The input for sequencing was peripheral blood, taken in a trial of Ad26.COV2.S vaccine versus placebo. DNA of the CDR3: TGTGCCAGCAGCTTCGACCGGAGGAACACTGAAGCTTTCTTT. Translated, it gives CASSFDRRNTEAFF.